This is a list of T cell receptor beta chains from one sample in a study of cytomegalovirus exposure and HLA in healthy donors. The repertoire was sequenced with immunoSEQ multiplex PCR; TCRdb's copy has only in-frame clones and lacks some. The table records some 130,000 clones, 80% to 85% of them present only once. Sequenced input: PBMCs. The receptors stem from a woman aged 45-65 years in good health and CMV-seropositive. Each CDR3 is given with its conserved first and last residue. The order of the fields is V gene, CDR3 length, J gene, D gene, clone size, CDR3 protein, CDR3 DNA. D genes are given only for firm matches. Clone size appears in some rows only: once, few, many, or a class for an expanded clone.

v_gene: TRBV10-2
len: 15
j_gene: TRBJ1-2
d_gene: NA
abundance: few
CDR3aa: CASSESAGVGDGYTF
CDR3nt: TGCGCCAGCAGTGAGTCAGCAGGAGTAGGGGATGGCTACACCTTC

v_gene: TRBV4-3
len: 16
j_gene: TRBJ1-2
d_gene: TRBD1
abundance: NA
CDR3aa: CASSQDPGQAPYGYTF
CDR3nt: TGCGCCAGCAGCCAAGATCCCGGACAGGCCCCCTATGGCTACACCTTC

v_gene: TRBV25-1
len: 13
j_gene: TRBJ1-1
d_gene: NA
abundance: few
CDR3aa: CATRQALGTEAFF
CDR3nt: TGTGCCACCAGACAGGCCCTGGGCACTGAAGCTTTCTTT

v_gene: TRBV4-2
len: 13
j_gene: TRBJ2-2
d_gene: NA
abundance: NA
CDR3aa: CASSLPTAGELFF
CDR3nt: TGTGCCAGCAGCCTCCCAACGGCCGGGGAGCTGTTTTTT

v_gene: TRBV4-3
len: 22
j_gene: TRBJ2-2
d_gene: TRBD2
abundance: NA
CDR3aa: CASSQDILAGGWVLGAAGELFF
CDR3nt: TGCGCCAGCAGCCAAGATATACTAGCGGGGGGATGGGTTCTTGGAGCGGCCGGGGAGCTGTTTTTT

v_gene: TRBV18
len: 14
j_gene: TRBJ1-2
d_gene: NA
abundance: NA
CDR3aa: CASSPPSVANGYTF
CDR3nt: TGTGCCAGCTCACCACCGAGCGTGGCGAATGGCTACACCTTC

v_gene: TRBV5-4
len: 18
j_gene: TRBJ2-3
d_gene: TRBD2
abundance: NA
CDR3aa: CASSLDIWTSGSTDTQYF
CDR3nt: TGTGCCAGCAGCTTGGATATCTGGACTAGCGGTAGCACAGATACGCAGTATTTT

v_gene: TRBV25-1
len: 15
j_gene: TRBJ2-1
d_gene: TRBD2
abundance: NA
CDR3aa: CASSEDSRGVNEQFF
CDR3nt: TGTGCCAGCAGTGAAGACTCACGGGGGGTAAATGAGCAGTTCTTC

v_gene: TRBV10-2
len: 11
j_gene: TRBJ2-7
d_gene: TRBD2
abundance: NA
CDR3aa: CASSGGGEQYF
CDR3nt: TGCGCCAGCTCGGGGGGTGGCGAGCAGTACTTC

v_gene: TRBV18
len: 14
j_gene: TRBJ1-4
d_gene: NA
abundance: once
CDR3aa: CASSSGSEGEKLFF
CDR3nt: TGTGCCAGCTCATCTGGTTCTGAGGGTGAAAAACTGTTTTTT

v_gene: TRBV15
len: 13
j_gene: TRBJ2-5
d_gene: TRBD2
abundance: once
CDR3aa: CATSWGLAETQYF
CDR3nt: TGTGCCACCAGCTGGGGACTAGCAGAGACCCAGTACTTC

v_gene: TRBV29-1
len: 10
j_gene: TRBJ1-1
d_gene: NA
abundance: NA
CDR3aa: CSVEQGSAFF
CDR3nt: TGCAGCGTTGAACAGGGGTCAGCTTTCTTT

v_gene: TRBV14
len: 15
j_gene: TRBJ2-3
d_gene: NA
abundance: once
CDR3aa: CASSLFPQLEATQYF
CDR3nt: TGTGCCAGCAGCCTTTTCCCCCAACTCGAGGCTACGCAGTATTTT

v_gene: TRBV27
len: 13
j_gene: TRBJ1-2
d_gene: NA
abundance: NA
CDR3aa: CASSSGLRYGYTF
CDR3nt: TGTGCCAGCAGTTCGGGACTCAGATATGGCTACACCTTC

v_gene: TRBV5-4
len: 15
j_gene: TRBJ2-3
d_gene: NA
abundance: NA
CDR3aa: CASSLTPGVTDTQYF
CDR3nt: TGTGCCAGCAGCTTGACCCCGGGAGTCACAGATACGCAGTATTTT

v_gene: TRBV5-4
len: 15
j_gene: TRBJ1-2
d_gene: NA
abundance: NA
CDR3aa: CASSLWTVSNYGYTF
CDR3nt: TGTGCCAGCAGCCTCTGGACAGTATCTAACTATGGCTACACCTTC

v_gene: TRBV28
len: 16
j_gene: TRBJ2-1
d_gene: TRBD2
abundance: NA
CDR3aa: CASRTPGTSVYNEQFF
CDR3nt: TGTGCCAGCAGAACACCCGGGACTAGCGTATACAATGAGCAGTTCTTC

v_gene: TRBV5-5
len: 14
j_gene: TRBJ2-3
d_gene: NA
abundance: NA
CDR3aa: CASNPLAYTDTQYF
CDR3nt: TGTGCCAGCAACCCCCTAGCGTACACAGATACGCAGTATTTT

v_gene: TRBV29-1
len: 12
j_gene: TRBJ2-1
d_gene: TRBD1
abundance: NA
CDR3aa: CSVETGGDEQFF
CDR3nt: TGCAGCGTTGAGACAGGGGGAGATGAGCAGTTCTTC

v_gene: TRBV4-2
len: 16
j_gene: TRBJ2-1
d_gene: TRBD2
abundance: NA
CDR3aa: CASSQEGGRALNEQFF
CDR3nt: TGTGCCAGCAGCCAAGAAGGCGGGAGGGCTCTCAATGAGCAGTTCTTC

v_gene: TRBV7-2
len: 13
j_gene: TRBJ1-2
d_gene: NA
abundance: NA
CDR3aa: CASSFKVGYGYTF
CDR3nt: TGTGCCAGCAGCTTCAAGGTCGGGTATGGCTACACCTTC

v_gene: TRBV28
len: 15
j_gene: TRBJ2-7
d_gene: NA
abundance: NA
CDR3aa: CASSPQISGSYEQYF
CDR3nt: TGTGCCAGCAGTCCCCAAATATCCGGCTCCTACGAGCAGTACTTC

v_gene: TRBV19
len: 13
j_gene: TRBJ1-1
d_gene: TRBD1
abundance: NA
CDR3aa: CASSWTGETEAFF
CDR3nt: TGTGCCAGTAGCTGGACAGGGGAAACTGAAGCTTTCTTT

v_gene: TRBV27
len: 16
j_gene: TRBJ2-2
d_gene: NA
abundance: NA
CDR3aa: CASSPLDGGDTGELFF
CDR3nt: TGTGCCAGCAGTCCCCTTGACGGCGGCGACACCGGGGAGCTGTTTTTT

v_gene: TRBV5-1
len: 15
j_gene: TRBJ2-1
d_gene: NA
abundance: NA
CDR3aa: CASSRDITWSNEQFF
CDR3nt: TGCGCCAGCAGCCGGGACATAACATGGTCCAATGAGCAGTTCTTC

v_gene: TRBV7-3
len: 16
j_gene: TRBJ2-3
d_gene: NA
abundance: few
CDR3aa: CASSLTKAAGTDTQYF
CDR3nt: TGTGCCAGCAGCTTGACGAAAGCGGCGGGCACAGATACGCAGTATTTT

v_gene: TRBV6-6
len: 13
j_gene: TRBJ2-1
d_gene: TRBD1
abundance: NA
CDR3aa: CASSPAGGNEQFF
CDR3nt: TGTGCCAGCAGCCCCGCAGGGGGTAATGAGCAGTTCTTC

v_gene: TRBV7-9
len: 13
j_gene: TRBJ2-1
d_gene: TRBD1
abundance: NA
CDR3aa: CASSLDRGNEQFF
CDR3nt: TGTGCCAGCAGCCTGGACAGGGGCAATGAGCAGTTCTTC

v_gene: TRBV6-6
len: 14
j_gene: TRBJ1-5
d_gene: NA
abundance: NA
CDR3aa: CASRTQGGRQPQHF
CDR3nt: TGTGCCAGCAGGACTCAGGGAGGACGGCAGCCCCAGCATTTT

v_gene: TRBV5-4
len: 15
j_gene: TRBJ2-7
d_gene: TRBD2
abundance: NA
CDR3aa: CASSPGLAGGYEQYF
CDR3nt: TGTGCCAGCAGCCCGGGACTAGCGGGAGGATACGAGCAGTACTTC

v_gene: TRBV4-3
len: 16
j_gene: TRBJ2-7
d_gene: NA
abundance: NA
CDR3aa: CASSQELNFLTYEQYF
CDR3nt: TGCGCCAGCAGCCAAGAACTAAACTTCTTAACCTACGAGCAGTACTTC

v_gene: TRBV5-1
len: 16
j_gene: TRBJ2-1
d_gene: TRBD2
abundance: few
CDR3aa: CASSPGTSGYYNEQFF
CDR3nt: TGCGCCAGCAGCCCGGGGACTAGCGGCTACTACAATGAGCAGTTCTTC

v_gene: TRBV7-9
len: 15
j_gene: TRBJ1-1
d_gene: NA
abundance: few
CDR3aa: CASSSPGGAGTEAFF
CDR3nt: TGTGCCAGCAGCTCCCCGGGGGGGGCTGGCACTGAAGCTTTCTTT